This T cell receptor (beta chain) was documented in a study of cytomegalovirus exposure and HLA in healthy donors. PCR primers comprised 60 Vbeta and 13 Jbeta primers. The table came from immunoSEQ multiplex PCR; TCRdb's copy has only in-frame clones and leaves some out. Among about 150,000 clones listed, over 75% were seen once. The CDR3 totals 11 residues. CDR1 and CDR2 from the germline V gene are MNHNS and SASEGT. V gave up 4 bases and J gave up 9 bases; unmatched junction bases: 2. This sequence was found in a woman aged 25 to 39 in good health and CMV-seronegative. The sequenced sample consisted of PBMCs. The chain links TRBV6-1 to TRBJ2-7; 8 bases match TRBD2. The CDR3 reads CASSGTSGQYF. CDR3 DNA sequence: TGTGCCAGCAGTGGAACTAGCGGGCAGTACTTC.